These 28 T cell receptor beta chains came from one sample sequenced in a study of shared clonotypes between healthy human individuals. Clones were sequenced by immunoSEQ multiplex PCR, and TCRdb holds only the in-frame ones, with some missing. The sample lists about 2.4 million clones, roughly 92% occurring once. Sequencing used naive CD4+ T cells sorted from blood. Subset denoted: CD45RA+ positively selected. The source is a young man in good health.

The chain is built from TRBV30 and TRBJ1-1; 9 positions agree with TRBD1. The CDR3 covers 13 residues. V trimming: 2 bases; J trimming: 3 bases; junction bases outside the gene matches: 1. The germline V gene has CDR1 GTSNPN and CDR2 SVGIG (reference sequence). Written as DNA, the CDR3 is TGTGCCTGGAGTCGACAGGGGGACACTGAAGCTTTCTTT. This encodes CAWSRQGDTEAFF. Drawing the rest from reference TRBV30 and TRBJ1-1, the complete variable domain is SQTIHQWPATLVQPVGSPLSLECTVEGTSNPNLYWYRQAAGRGLQLLFYSVGIGQISSEVPQNLSASRPQDRQFILSSKKLLLSDSGFYLCAWSRQGDTEAFFGQGTRLTVV.

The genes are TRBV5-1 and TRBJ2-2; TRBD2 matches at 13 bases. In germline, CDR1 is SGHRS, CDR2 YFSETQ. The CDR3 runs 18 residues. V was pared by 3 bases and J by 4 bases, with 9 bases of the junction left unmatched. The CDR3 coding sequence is TGCGCCAGCAGCTCGCGGACTAGCGGGGGCCTGATCACCGGGGAGCTGTTTTTT. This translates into CASSSRTSGGLITGELFF. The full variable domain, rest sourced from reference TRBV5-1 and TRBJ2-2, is KAGVTQTPRYLIKTRGQQVTLSCSPISGHRSVSWYQQTPGQGLQFLFEYFSETQRNKGNFPGRFSGRQFSNSRSEMNVSTLELGDSALYLCASSSRTSGGLITGELFFGEGSRLTVL.

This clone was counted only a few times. CDR3 DNA: TGTGCCAGCCCCCAGGGAAGACAGCCCCAGCATTTT. Translation: CASPQGRQPQHF. V and J are TRBV7-2 and TRBJ1-5; tentative D call: TRBD1 (5 bases). The CDR3 has 12 amino acids. Germline values: CDR1 SGHTA, CDR2 FQGNSA. V was pared by 8 bases and J by 7 bases, with 12 bases between.

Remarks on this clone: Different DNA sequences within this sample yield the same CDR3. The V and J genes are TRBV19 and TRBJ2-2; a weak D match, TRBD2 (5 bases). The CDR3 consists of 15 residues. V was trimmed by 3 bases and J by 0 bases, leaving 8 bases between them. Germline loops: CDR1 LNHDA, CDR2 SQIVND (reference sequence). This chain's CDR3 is CASSIEGANTGELFF. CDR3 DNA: TGTGCCAGTAGTATTGAGGGAGCGAACACCGGGGAGCTGTTTTTT.

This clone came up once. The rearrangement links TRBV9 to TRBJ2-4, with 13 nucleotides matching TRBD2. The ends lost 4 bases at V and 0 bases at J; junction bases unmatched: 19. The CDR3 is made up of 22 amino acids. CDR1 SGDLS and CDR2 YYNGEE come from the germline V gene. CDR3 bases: TGTGCCAGCAGCCCCGGACTAGCGGGGGATCCGAGGGGGGGCTTAGCCAAAAACATTCAGTACTTC. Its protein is CASSPGLAGDPRGGLAKNIQYF.

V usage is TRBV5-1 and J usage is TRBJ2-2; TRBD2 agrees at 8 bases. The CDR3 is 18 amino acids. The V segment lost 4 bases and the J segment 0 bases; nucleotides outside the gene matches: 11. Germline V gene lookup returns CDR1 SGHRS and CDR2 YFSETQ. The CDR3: CASSMRGAPPTNTGELFF. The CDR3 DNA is TGCGCCAGCAGCATGCGGGGGGCCCCCCCGACGAACACCGGGGAGCTGTTTTTT.

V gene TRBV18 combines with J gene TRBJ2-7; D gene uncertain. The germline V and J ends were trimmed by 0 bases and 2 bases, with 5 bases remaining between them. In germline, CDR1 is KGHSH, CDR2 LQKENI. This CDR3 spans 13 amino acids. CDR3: CASSPPSAYEQYF. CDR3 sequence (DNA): TGTGCCAGCTCACCACCATCCGCCTACGAGCAGTACTTC.

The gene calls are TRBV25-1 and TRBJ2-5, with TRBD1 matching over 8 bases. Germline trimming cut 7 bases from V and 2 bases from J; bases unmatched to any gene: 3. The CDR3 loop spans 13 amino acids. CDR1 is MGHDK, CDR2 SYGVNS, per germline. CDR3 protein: CASIRTGQETQYF. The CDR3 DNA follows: TGTGCCAGCATCCGGACAGGGCAAGAGACCCAGTACTTC.

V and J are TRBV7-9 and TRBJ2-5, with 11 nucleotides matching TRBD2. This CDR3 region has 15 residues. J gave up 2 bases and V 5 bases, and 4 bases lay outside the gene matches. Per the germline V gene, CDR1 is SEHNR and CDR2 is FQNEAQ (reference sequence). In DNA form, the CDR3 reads TGTGCCAGCAGCCGCGGACTAGCGGGTCAAGAGACCCAGTACTTC. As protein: CASSRGLAGQETQYF. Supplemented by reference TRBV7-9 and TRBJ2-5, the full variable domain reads DTGVSQNPRHKITKRGQNVTFRCDPISEHNRLYWYRQTLGQGPEFLTYFQNEAQLEKSRLLSDRFSAERPKGSFSTLEIQRTEQGDSAMYLCASSRGLAGQETQYFGPGTRLLVL.

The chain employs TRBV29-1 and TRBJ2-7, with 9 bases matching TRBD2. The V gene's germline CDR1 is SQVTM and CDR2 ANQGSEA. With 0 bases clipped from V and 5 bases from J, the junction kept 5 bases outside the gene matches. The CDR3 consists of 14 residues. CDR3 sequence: CSVEDGLAPDEQYF. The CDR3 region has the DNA TGCAGCGTTGAAGACGGACTAGCGCCCGACGAGCAGTACTTC.

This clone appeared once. The CDR3 DNA follows: TGTGCCAGTACCGTCACAGGGGGGCTCTCCTACGAGCAGTACTTC. It codes for CASTVTGGLSYEQYF. This rearrangement joins TRBV19 to TRBJ2-7; 8 bases fit TRBD1. CDR3 length: 15 amino acids. J lost 0 bases, V lost 7 bases, and 8 bases had no gene match. Germline CDR1 reads LNHDA; CDR2 reads SQIVND (reference sequence).

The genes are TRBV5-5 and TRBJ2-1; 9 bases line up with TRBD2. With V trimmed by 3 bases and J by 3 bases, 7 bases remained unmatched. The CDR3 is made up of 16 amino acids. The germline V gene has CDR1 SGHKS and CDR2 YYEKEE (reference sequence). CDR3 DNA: TGTGCCAGCAGCTCCTTAGCGGGAGTGAGCTACAATGAGCAGTTCTTC. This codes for CASSSLAGVSYNEQFF.

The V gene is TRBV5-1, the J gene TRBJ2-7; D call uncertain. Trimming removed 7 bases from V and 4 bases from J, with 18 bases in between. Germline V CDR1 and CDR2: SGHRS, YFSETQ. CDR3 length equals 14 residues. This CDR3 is CASARLKSTYEQYF. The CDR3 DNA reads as TGCGCCAGCGCCCGACTCAAATCAACATACGAGCAGTACTTC.

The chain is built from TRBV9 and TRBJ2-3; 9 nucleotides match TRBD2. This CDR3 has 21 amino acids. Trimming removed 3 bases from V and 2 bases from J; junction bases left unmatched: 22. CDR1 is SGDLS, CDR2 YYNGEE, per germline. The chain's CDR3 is CASSAPEGNSGRWMNTDTQYF. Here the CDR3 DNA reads TGTGCCAGCAGCGCCCCGGAGGGGAATAGCGGGAGATGGATGAACACAGATACGCAGTATTTT.

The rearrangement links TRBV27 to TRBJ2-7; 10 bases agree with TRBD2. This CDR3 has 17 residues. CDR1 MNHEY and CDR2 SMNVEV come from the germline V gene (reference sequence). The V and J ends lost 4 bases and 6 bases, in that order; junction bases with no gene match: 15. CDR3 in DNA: TGTGCCAGCAGTTCAGGGACTCCGGGACTAGCGAATGTCGAGCAGTACTTC. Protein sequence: CASSSGTPGLANVEQYF.

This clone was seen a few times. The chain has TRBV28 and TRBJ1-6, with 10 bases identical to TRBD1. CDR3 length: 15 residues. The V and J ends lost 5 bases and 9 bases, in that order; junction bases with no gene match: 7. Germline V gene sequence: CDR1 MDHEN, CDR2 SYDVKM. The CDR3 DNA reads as TGTGCCAGCAGTCCGGGACAGGGGATCGGTTCACCCCTCCACTTT. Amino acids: CASSPGQGIGSPLHF. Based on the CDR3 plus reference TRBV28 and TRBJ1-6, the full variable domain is DVKVTQSSRYLVKRTGEKVFLECVQDMDHENMFWYRQDPGLGLRLIYFSYDVKMKEKGDIPEGYSVSREKKERFSLILESASTNQTSMYLCASSPGQGIGSPLHFGNGTRLTVT.

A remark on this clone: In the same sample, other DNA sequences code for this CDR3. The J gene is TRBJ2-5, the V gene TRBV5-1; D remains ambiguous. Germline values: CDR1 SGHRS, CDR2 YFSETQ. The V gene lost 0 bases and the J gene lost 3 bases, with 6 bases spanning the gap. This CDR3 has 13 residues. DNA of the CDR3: TGCGCCAGCAGCTTGGCCAGTGAAGAGACCCAGTACTTC. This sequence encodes CASSLASEETQYF.

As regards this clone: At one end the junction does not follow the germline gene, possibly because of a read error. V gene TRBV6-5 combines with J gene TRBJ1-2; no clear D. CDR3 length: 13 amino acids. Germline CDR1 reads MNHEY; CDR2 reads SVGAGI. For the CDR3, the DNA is TGTGCCATCAGTGAGTCCTCAGGCTATGGCTACACCTTC. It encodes CAISESSGYGYTF.

DNA of the CDR3: TGTGCCAGCAGTTCGAGGGGCTACACCTTC. This encodes CASSSRGYTF. The chain employs TRBV28 and TRBJ1-2; unclear D gene. Germline CDR1 reads MDHEN; CDR2 reads SYDVKM. Trimming removed 4 bases at V and 8 bases at J, with 5 bases between. This CDR3 region has 10 residues.

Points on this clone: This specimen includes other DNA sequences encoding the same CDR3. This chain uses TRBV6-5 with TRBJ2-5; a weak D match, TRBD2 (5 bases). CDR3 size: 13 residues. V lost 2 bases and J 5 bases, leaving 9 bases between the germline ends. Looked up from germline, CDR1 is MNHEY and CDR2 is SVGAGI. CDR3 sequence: CASSYPGKETQYF. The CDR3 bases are TGTGCCAGCAGTTACCCCGGGAAGGAGACCCAGTACTTC.

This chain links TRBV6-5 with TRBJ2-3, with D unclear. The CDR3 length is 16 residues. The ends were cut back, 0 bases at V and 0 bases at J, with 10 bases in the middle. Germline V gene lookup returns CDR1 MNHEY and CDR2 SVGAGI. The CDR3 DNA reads TGTGCCAGCAGTTACTCGATGTGGGCTAGCACAGATACGCAGTATTTT. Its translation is CASSYSMWASTDTQYF.

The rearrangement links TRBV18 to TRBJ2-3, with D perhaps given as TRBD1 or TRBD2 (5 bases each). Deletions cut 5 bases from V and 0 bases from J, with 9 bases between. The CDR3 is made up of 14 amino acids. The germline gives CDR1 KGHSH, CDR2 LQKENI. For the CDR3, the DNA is TGTGCCAGCTCATCGGGACCTAGCACAGATACGCAGTATTTT. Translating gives CASSSGPSTDTQYF.

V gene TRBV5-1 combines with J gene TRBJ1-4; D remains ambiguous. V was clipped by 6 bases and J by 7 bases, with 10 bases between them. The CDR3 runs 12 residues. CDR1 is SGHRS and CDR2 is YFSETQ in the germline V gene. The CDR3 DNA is TGCGCCAGCATGGCCGAGGGTGAAAAACTGTTTTTT. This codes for CASMAEGEKLFF.

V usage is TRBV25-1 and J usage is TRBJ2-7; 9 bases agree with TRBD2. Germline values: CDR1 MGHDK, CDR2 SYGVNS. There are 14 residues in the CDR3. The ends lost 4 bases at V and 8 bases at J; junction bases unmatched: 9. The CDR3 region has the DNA TGTGCCAGCAGTGCCCAGGGGCTAGCGGGGAAGCAGTACTTC. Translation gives CASSAQGLAGKQYF.

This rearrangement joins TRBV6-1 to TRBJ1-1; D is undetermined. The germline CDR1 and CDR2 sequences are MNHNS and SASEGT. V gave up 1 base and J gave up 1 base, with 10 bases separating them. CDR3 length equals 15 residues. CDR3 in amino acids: CASSEGPRGNTEAFF. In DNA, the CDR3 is TGTGCCAGCAGTGAAGGCCCCCGGGGGAACACTGAAGCTTTCTTT.

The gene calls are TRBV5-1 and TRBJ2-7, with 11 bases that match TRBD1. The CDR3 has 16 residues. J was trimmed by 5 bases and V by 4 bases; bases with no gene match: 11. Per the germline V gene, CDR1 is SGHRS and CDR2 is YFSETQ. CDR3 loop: CASSPGQGESKNEQYF. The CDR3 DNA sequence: TGCGCCAGCAGCCCGGGACAGGGGGAGTCGAAGAACGAGCAGTACTTC.

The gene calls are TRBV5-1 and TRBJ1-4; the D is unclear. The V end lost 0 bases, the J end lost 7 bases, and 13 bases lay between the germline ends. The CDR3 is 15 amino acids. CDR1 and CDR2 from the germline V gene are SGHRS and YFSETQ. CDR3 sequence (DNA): TGCGCCAGCAGCTTGGAGGGATCCTCTGGTGAAAAACTGTTTTTT. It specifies CASSLEGSSGEKLFF.

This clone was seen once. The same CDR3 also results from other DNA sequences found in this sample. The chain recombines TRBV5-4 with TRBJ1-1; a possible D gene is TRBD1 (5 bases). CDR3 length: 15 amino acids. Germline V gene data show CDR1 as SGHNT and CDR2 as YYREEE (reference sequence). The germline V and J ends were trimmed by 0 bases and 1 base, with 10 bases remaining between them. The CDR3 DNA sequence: TGTGCCAGCAGCTTGGCTGGTACAGGGAACACTGAAGCTTTCTTT. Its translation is CASSLAGTGNTEAFF.